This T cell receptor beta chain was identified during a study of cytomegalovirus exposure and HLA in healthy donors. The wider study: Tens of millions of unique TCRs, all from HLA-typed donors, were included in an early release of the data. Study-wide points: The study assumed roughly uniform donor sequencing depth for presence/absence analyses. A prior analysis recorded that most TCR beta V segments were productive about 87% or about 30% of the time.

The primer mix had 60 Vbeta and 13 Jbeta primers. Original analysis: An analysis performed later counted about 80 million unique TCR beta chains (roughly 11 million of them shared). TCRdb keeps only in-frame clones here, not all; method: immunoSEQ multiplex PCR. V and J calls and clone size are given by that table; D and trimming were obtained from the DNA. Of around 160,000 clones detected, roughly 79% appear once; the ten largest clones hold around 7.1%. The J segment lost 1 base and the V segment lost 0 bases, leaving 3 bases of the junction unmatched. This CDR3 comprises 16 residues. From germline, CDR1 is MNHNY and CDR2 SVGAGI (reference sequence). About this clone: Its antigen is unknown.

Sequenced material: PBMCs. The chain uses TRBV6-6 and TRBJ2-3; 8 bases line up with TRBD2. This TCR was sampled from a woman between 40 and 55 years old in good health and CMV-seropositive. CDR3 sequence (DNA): TGTGCCAGCAGTTACTCGGGTAGCGGGGGCACAGATACGCAGTATTTT. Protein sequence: CASSYSGSGGTDTQYF.